This T cell receptor (beta chain) appears in the sequencing data of a study of T cell clonotyping in hematopoietic cell transplantation. This clone turned up a few times. Regarding time point: recipient sample about 28 days before transplant, after cytoreduction. In germline, CDR1 is MNHEY, CDR2 SVGAGI. V dropped 7 bases and J dropped 3 bases, with 12 bases sitting between them. This CDR3 is 13 amino acids long. TCRdb keeps only in-frame clones here, not all; method: immunoSEQ multiplex PCR. The data show tens of thousands of clones, under 85% seen once. This TCR derives from a man aged 50-60 years with myelodysplastic syndrome. Some clones in this sample may be carry-over from other donors' samples. The sequences come from peripheral blood mononuclear cells, collected before stem cell transplant. The rearrangement uses TRBV6-5 and TRBJ1-1; D gene uncertain. CDR3 DNA sequence: TGTGCCAGCAAAAAGGGTATGGACACTGAAGCTTTCTTT. It yields the protein CASKKGMDTEAFF.